These 17 T cell receptor beta chains were sequenced from one sample in a study of T cells in Graves' hyperthyroidism and ophthalmopathy. It was RNA transcripts that yielded the amplified TCR beta CDR3 regions. First-round RT-PCR with HTBI primers amplified the TCR CDR3 region. TCRdb re-analysed the multiplex PCR reads in MiXCR, keeping a single row per CDR3 protein. The table has about 500,000 distinct CDR3 sequences, 13% to 15% seen once. The sequenced sample consisted of blood. The origin of the receptors is a woman in her late teens or twenties with Graves' hyperthyroidism.

This chain uses TRBV7-8 with TRBJ1-5; D is unresolved. With 3 bases removed from V and 0 bases from J, the gap between germline ends came to 6 bases. This CDR3 is 14 amino acids long. Looked up from germline, CDR1 is SGHVS and CDR2 is FQNEAQ. The CDR3 loop is CASSFRTSNQPQHF. The CDR3 nucleotides are TGTGCCAGCAGCTTTCGGACTAGCAATCAGCCCCAGCATTTT.

With regard to this clonotype: A much bigger clone sits one base away, suggesting this may be a read error. The chain employs TRBV11-2 and TRBJ2-1; possibly TRBD1 or TRBD2 for D (5 bases each). The V end lost 5 bases, the J end lost 6 bases, and 20 bases lay between the germline ends. The CDR3 runs to 16 residues. The germline V gene encodes CDR1 SGHAT and CDR2 FQNNGV. CDR3: CASSHTPGPEVNEQFF. CDR3 DNA sequence: TGTGCCAGCAGCCATACACCGGGACCAGAGGTCAATGAGCAGTTCTTC.

This clonotype was seen many times. This chain uses TRBV29-1 with TRBJ2-5; 9 nucleotides agree with TRBD1. The CDR3 runs 13 residues. V lost 6 bases, J lost 4 bases, and 6 bases stayed unmatched. Germline V lookup: CDR1 SQVTM, CDR2 ANQGSEA. The CDR3, as DNA: TGCAGCGTGCGGGACAGGGTCTCAGAGACCCAGTACTTC. Its protein is CSVRDRVSETQYF.

The chain is built from TRBV6-1 and TRBJ2-3; a possible D gene is TRBD1 (6 bases). Trimming removed 6 bases from V and 8 bases from J, with 21 bases in between. CDR1 and CDR2 (germline): MNHNS, SASEGT. The length of the CDR3 is 15 residues. The CDR3 loop reads CASSRPGAAPPTQYF. In DNA, the CDR3 is TGTGCCAGCAGCCGACCAGGGGCCGCACCTCCTACGCAGTATTTT.

This clonotype was seen ten or more times. The chain couples TRBV12-3 or TRBV12-4 to TRBJ1-2, with 9 positions matching TRBD1. Germline trimming cut 0 bases from V and 0 bases from J; bases unmatched to any gene: 5. The CDR3 is 17 amino acids. CDR3 nucleotides: TGTGCCAGCAGTTTAGCGCCGAGACAGGGGGCTAACTATGGCTACACCTTC. It specifies CASSLAPRQGANYGYTF.

There are many counts of this clonotype. This chain joins TRBV20-1 and TRBJ2-7; D is perhaps TRBD2 (5 bases). V was pared by 1 base and J by 2 bases, with 12 bases between. The CDR3 is made up of 14 amino acids. The V gene's germline CDR1 is DFQATT and CDR2 SNEGSKA (reference sequence). CDR3 residues: CSARVIREAYEQYF. CDR3 in DNA: TGCAGTGCTAGAGTAATCCGGGAAGCCTACGAGCAGTACTTC.

This clonotype turned up a few times. A much larger clone differs from this one at a single base, so this may be a read error. The rearrangement joins TRBV24-1 to TRBJ2-2, with 9 bases that match TRBD2. The germline V gene encodes CDR1 KGHDR and CDR2 SFDVKD. This CDR3 region has 20 residues. CDR3 sequence: CATSDLPGLADLLNTEELFF. The CDR3 bases are TGTGCCACCAGTGATTTACCGGGACTAGCAGACCTACTGAACACCGAGGAGCTGTTTTTT.

The table lists this clonotype with a few counts. The chain joins TRBV9 to TRBJ1-4; TRBD1 might be the D (5 bases). Germline-derived CDR1 and CDR2 are SGDLS and YYNGEE. This CDR3 is 14 amino acids long. The V gene lost 4 bases and the J gene lost 5 bases, with 12 bases spanning the gap. CDR3 sequence (DNA): TGTGCCAGCAGCCGGGGGGTTAGGAATGAAAAACTGTTTTTT. Translation gives CASSRGVRNEKLFF.

This clonotype has a count of ten or more. This chain joins TRBV20-1 and TRBJ2-3, with D perhaps TRBD1 (6 bases). The CDR3 has 13 amino acids. The V gene's germline CDR1 is DFQATT and CDR2 SNEGSKA (reference sequence). The V end lost 5 bases, the J end lost 2 bases, and 11 bases lay between the germline ends. The CDR3 sequence: CSAPDSPTDTQYF. CDR3 sequence (DNA): TGCAGTGCTCCGGACAGTCCCACAGATACGCAGTATTTT.

This clonotype was seen many times. The genes are TRBV29-1 and TRBJ2-3; 8 nucleotides line up with TRBD2. The CDR3 runs to 13 residues. CDR1 is SQVTM and CDR2 is ANQGSEA in the germline V gene. Trimming removed 6 bases from V and 0 bases from J; junction bases left unmatched: 2. This chain's CDR3 is CSVWTSSTDTQYF. For the CDR3, the DNA is TGCAGCGTCTGGACTAGCAGCACAGATACGCAGTATTTT.

This clonotype was detected many times. This chain connects TRBV11-1 to TRBJ2-3; no firm D call. CDR3 length equals 15 residues. The ends were cut back, 2 bases at V and 0 bases at J, with 9 bases in the middle. Germline CDR1 and CDR2: SGHAT and FQDESV (reference sequence). The CDR3 sequence is CASSLWAASTDTQYF. The CDR3 bases are TGTGCCAGCAGCTTATGGGCAGCTAGCACAGATACGCAGTATTTT.

This clonotype appeared many times. The chain couples TRBV11-2 to TRBJ1-4, with a weak D call TRBD1 (5 bases). V lost 0 bases to trimming and J lost 4 bases, with 9 bases between them. Germline-derived CDR1 and CDR2 are SGHAT and FQNNGV. The CDR3 sequence is 15 residues long. CDR3 in amino acids: CASSLDGTINEKLFF. The CDR3 DNA follows: TGTGCCAGCAGCTTAGACGGGACCATTAATGAAAAACTGTTTTTT. The variable domain in full, completed from reference TRBV11-2 and TRBJ1-4, reads EAGVAQSPRYKIIEKRQSVAFWCNPISGHATLYWYQQILGQGPKLLIQFQNNGVVDDSQLPKDRFSAERLKGVDSTLKIQPAKLEDSAVYLCASSLDGTINEKLFFGSGTQLSVL.

The sample holds a few counts of this clonotype. The chain joins TRBV10-3 to TRBJ1-6; D not certain. Germline CDR1 and CDR2: ENHRY and SYGVKD. Trimming pared 8 bases from V and 5 bases from J, leaving 10 bases between. This CDR3 contains 13 residues. CDR3 coding DNA: TGTGCCATCGGGTCGGCCGATAATTCACCCCTCCACTTT. It specifies CAIGSADNSPLHF.

The V call is TRBV19, the J call TRBJ1-5; 8 bases map to TRBD1. CDR3 length: 14 residues. The germline V gene has CDR1 LNHDA and CDR2 SQIVND (reference sequence). J lost 6 bases, V lost 8 bases, and 9 bases had no gene match. CDR3 loop: CASETTGVGQPQHF. The DNA of the CDR3 is TGTGCCAGTGAAACGACAGGGGTGGGTCAGCCCCAGCATTTT.

The gene calls are TRBV19 and TRBJ2-5, with TRBD2 matching over 13 bases. This CDR3 has 16 amino acids. With V trimmed by 5 bases and J by 1 base, 4 bases remained unmatched. Germline CDR1 reads LNHDA; CDR2 reads SQIVND (reference sequence). The CDR3 here is CASSFRLAGGQETQYF. The CDR3 region has the DNA TGTGCCAGTAGTTTCCGACTAGCGGGGGGCCAAGAGACCCAGTACTTC.

This clonotype was seen ten or more times. V gene TRBV2 combines with J gene TRBJ1-5; D uncertain. V was clipped by 7 bases and J by 4 bases, with 11 bases between them. Germline V lookup: CDR1 SNHLY, CDR2 FYNNEI. There are 13 residues in the CDR3. The DNA for the CDR3 is TGTGCCAGCATGGCGGCCCCAAATCAGCCCCAGCATTTT. Encoded protein: CASMAAPNQPQHF.

This clonotype was recorded many times. The rearrangement joins TRBV5-8 to TRBJ2-7, with TRBD2 matching over 15 bases. The CDR3 covers 15 residues. Germline V gives CDR1 SGHTS, CDR2 YDEGEE. V lost 0 bases, J lost 9 bases, and 4 bases stayed unmatched. CDR3 coding DNA: TGTGCCAGCAGCTTGGGGACTAGCGGGAGGGTAGGGCAGTACTTC. This encodes CASSLGTSGRVGQYF. Based on the CDR3 plus reference TRBV5-8 and TRBJ2-7, the full variable domain is EAGVTQSPTHLIKTRGQQATLRCSPISGHTSVYWYQQALGLGLQFLLWYDEGEERNRGNFPPRFSGRQFPNYSSELNVNALELEDSALYLCASSLGTSGRVGQYFGPGTRLTVT.